The sequence of this T cell receptor (beta chain) was determined in a study of blood T cell repertoires in COVID-19. Overall study: Sources were T cells, B-cell-depleted T cells, or PBMCs; the material itself was cDNA or gDNA.

Enrollment of patients from Seattle took place during active infection, with longitudinal follow-up. Trimming pared 3 bases from V and 6 bases from J, leaving 8 bases between. CDR1 and CDR2 from the germline V gene are SEHNR and FQNEAQ (reference sequence). CDR3 size: 12 residues. How the authors handled the data: It was from reference gene primer amplification that nucleated cell counts were estimated. The table came from immunoSEQ multiplex PCR; TCRdb's copy has only in-frame clones and leaves some out. That table is the source of V, J and clone size, and D and trimming were worked out from the DNA. The table lists 200,000 to 250,000 clones, roughly 85% of them singletons.

This TCR was recovered from a man between 50 and 59 years old with COVID-19, enrolled during active disease. The chain couples TRBV7-9 to TRBJ1-1; D gene uncertain. Sequencing was performed on peripheral blood. The CDR3 DNA reads as TGTGCCAGCAGCTTCTCCCGGTCTGAAGCTTTCTTT. This translates into CASSFSRSEAFF.